This record looks at one T cell receptor (beta chain) sequence and its context. Deep-level settings were used for running the assay. Clones were sequenced by immunoSEQ multiplex PCR, and TCRdb holds only the in-frame ones, with some missing. In the table there are approximately 510,000 clones, approximately 85% of which are singletons. These data belong to a study of shared clonotypes between healthy human individuals. The sequence came from a middle-aged woman in good health. Some clones in this sample may be carry-over from other donors' samples. Sequencing used PBMCs.

As DNA, the CDR3 is TGTGCCAGCAGGGGATCGGGCAGGGGGGAGCCCCAGCATTTT. Encoded protein: CASRGSGRGEPQHF. The rearrangement joins TRBV6-5 to TRBJ1-5; 7 positions agree with TRBD1. J gave up 8 bases and V 6 bases, and 10 bases lay outside the gene matches. The CDR3 has 14 amino acids. Germline assignment: CDR1 MNHEY and CDR2 SVGAGI.